This section outlines one T cell receptor (beta chain) sequence together with its context. The source of the sample is a study of T cells in Graves' hyperthyroidism and ophthalmopathy. CDR1 and CDR2 from the germline V gene are DFQATT and SNEGSKA (reference sequence). V gave up 4 bases and J gave up 0 bases, with 10 bases separating them. The CDR3 has 14 amino acids. TCR beta CDR3 region amplification was performed from RNA transcripts. The HTBI primer set served for first-round RT-PCR of the TCR CDR3. TCRdb re-called the multiplex PCR reads through MiXCR, storing one row per CDR3 protein. In the table there are some 440,000 distinct CDR3 sequences, roughly 14% of which are singletons.

The sample was blood. The chain joins TRBV20-1 to TRBJ2-1; D gene uncertain. The sequence came from a woman younger than 30 with Graves' hyperthyroidism. The CDR3 DNA is TGCAGTGCTACTTGGCACACCTCCTACAATGAGCAGTTCTTC. Its translation: CSATWHTSYNEQFF.